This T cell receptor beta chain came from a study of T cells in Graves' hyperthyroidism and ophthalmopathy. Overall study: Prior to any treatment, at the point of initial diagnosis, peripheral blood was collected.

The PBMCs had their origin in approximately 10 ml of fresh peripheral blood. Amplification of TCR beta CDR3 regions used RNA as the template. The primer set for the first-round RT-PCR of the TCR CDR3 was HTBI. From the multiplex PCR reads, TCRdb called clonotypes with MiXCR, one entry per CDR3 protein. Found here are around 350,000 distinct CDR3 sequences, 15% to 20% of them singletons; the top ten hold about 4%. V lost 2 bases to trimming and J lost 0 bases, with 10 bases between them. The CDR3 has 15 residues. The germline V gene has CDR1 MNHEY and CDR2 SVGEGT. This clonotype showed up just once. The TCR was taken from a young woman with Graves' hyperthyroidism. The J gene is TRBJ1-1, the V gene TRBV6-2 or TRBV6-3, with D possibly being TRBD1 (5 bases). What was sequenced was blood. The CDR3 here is CASSYLEGLNTEAFF. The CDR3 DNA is TGTGCCAGCAGTTACCTGGAGGGGCTGAACACTGAAGCTTTCTTT.